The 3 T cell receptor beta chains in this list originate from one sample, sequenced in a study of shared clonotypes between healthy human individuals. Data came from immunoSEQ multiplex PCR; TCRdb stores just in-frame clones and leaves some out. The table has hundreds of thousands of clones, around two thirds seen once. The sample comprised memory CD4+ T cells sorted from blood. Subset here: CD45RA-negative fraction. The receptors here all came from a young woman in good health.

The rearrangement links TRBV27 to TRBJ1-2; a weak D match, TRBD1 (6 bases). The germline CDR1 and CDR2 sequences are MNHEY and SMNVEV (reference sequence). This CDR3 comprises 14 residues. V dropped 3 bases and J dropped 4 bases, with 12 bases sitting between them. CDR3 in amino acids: CASSFGGGVYGYTF. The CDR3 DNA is TGTGCCAGCAGTTTTGGGGGGGGCGTCTATGGCTACACCTTC.

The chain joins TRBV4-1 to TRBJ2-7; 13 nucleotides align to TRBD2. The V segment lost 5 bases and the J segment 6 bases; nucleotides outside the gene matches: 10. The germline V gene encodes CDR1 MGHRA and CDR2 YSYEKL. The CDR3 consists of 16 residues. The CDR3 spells CASSSRTSGSSGEQYF. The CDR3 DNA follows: TGCGCCAGCAGCTCCCGGACTAGCGGGAGTTCGGGCGAGCAGTACTTC.

The CDR3 DNA sequence: TGCGCCAGCAGCTTGGTGACTAGCTTAGAGACCCAGTACTTC. It specifies CASSLVTSLETQYF. The V call is TRBV5-1, the J call TRBJ2-5, with TRBD2 identical over 7 bases. CDR1 is SGHRS, CDR2 YFSETQ, per germline. The V gene end was trimmed by 0 bases and the J gene end by 4 bases; junction bases not matched to a gene: 3. The CDR3 consists of 14 residues.